The T cell receptor beta chain under discussion was sequenced for a study of blood T cell repertoires in COVID-19 (dated by TCRdb to the early 2020s). Context from the whole study: Samples from collaborators originated in the United States, Italy and Spain and spanned both the acute and convalescent phases of COVID-19. A de-identified subject ID, COVID-19 status, age in years and sex were almost always included in the sample metadata. HLA class I and class II types, where available, came from metadata supplied by the sample provider rather than from assay-based typing. The material from the prospective study consisted of cDNA or gDNA derived from T cells, B-cell-depleted T cells, or PBMCs. The repertoires were released in a freely available public database intended as a resource for research on the immune response to SARS-CoV-2. Deeply sampled blood TCRbeta repertoires from subjects exposed to, actively infected with, or recovered from COVID-19 were included in the dataset. The samples were drawn from the first 160 participants of the ongoing ImmuneRACE study and from some 1,300 subjects provided by 6 global collaborators. Broader findings and caveats from the paper: The amount of clinical and demographic metadata varied by source and participant and was provided uncurated.

Counted from cysteine to phenylalanine, this CDR3 has 14 amino acids. Of the read, only the CDR3 DNA is kept; its 42 bases are in frame from base 1. Per the germline V gene, SNHLY is the CDR1 and FYNNEI is the CDR2. V loses 3 bases, J loses 3 bases, and the germline ends lie 6 bases apart. At one collaborating source in Seattle, patients were enrolled during active infection and were followed longitudinally through the course of disease. Whole blood was collected in K2EDTA tubes by collaborating institutions according to the institutions' own protocols. For TCRbeta analysis, collaborators shipped samples as frozen whole blood, isolated PBMCs, or DNA extracted from either of those sample types. TCRbeta CDR3 regions were amplified from genomic DNA using the immunoSEQ Assay, a bias-controlled multiplex PCR. Per the original workflow: The number of nucleated cells in each sample was estimated by amplification of reference gene primers within the assay. To quantify the absolute abundance of each unique TCRbeta CDR3 rearrangement, sequence reads were collapsed and filtered. For each sample, productive Simpson clonality was calculated as the square root of Simpson's diversity index over productive rearrangements. TCRdb took this table from immuneACCESS and kept in-frame rearrangements with V and J called. Such tables lack part of the clones; where checked against another copy, unresolved V genes explain under half of the gap, and the rest is unexplained. That table gives V, J and clone size, and the DNA gave D and trimming. The sample has approximately 210,000 clones on record, around 86% of them singletons. The biggest ten clones account for 11% of the sample.

The sample holds one count of this clone. What this receptor recognizes is not known. The record has no base qualities; no much larger clone is one base away. Sequenced material: peripheral blood. The sequence joins TRBV2 to TRBJ1-6; the D gene identity is not certain. This clonotype was obtained from a man aged 50 or older with COVID-19, enrolled during active disease. The CDR3 protein: CASSDSGYNSPLHF. The DNA is TGTGCCAGCAGTGACAGCGGCTATAATTCACCCCTCCACTTT.